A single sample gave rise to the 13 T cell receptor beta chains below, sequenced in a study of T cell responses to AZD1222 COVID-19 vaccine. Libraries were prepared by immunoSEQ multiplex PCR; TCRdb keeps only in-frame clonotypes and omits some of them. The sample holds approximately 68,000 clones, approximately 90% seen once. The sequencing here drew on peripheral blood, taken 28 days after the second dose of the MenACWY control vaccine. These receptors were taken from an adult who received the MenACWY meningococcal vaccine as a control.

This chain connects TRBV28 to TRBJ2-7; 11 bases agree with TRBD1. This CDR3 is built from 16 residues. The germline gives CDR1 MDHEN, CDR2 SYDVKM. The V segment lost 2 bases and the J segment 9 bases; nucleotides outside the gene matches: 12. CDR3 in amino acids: CASSLRGAGQGGSQYF. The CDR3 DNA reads TGTGCCAGCAGTTTAAGAGGCGCGGGACAGGGGGGGTCGCAGTACTTC.

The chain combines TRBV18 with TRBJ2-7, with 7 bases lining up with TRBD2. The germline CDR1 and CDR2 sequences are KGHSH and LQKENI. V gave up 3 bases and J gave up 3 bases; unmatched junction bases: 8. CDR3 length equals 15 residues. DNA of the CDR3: TGTGCCAGCTCACCCCCTGGGACTACCCTCTACGAGCAGTACTTC. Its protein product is CASSPPGTTLYEQYF.

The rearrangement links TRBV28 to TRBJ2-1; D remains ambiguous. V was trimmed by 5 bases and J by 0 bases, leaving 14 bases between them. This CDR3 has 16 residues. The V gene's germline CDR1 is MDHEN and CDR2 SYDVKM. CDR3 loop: CASSLPTSSSYNEQFF. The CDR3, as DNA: TGTGCCAGCAGTCTCCCGACTTCAAGCTCCTACAATGAGCAGTTCTTC.

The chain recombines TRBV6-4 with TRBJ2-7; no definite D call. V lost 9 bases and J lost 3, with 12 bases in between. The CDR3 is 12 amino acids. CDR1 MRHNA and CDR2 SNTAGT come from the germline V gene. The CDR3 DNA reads TGTGCCAGTCGGATAGGGTTCTACGAGCAGTACTTC. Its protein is CASRIGFYEQYF.

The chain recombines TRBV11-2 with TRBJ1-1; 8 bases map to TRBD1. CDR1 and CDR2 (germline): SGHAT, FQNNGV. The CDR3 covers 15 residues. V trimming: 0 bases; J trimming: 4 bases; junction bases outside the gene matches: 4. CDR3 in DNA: TGTGCCAGCAGCTTAGACAGGGGGCGCGGCACTGAAGCTTTCTTT. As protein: CASSLDRGRGTEAFF.

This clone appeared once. The CDR3, as DNA: TGTGCCAGCACTAAGCGGGGACCGAACTATGGCTACACCTTC. It translates to CASTKRGPNYGYTF. V gene TRBV2 combines with J gene TRBJ1-2; D is possibly TRBD1 (5 bases). This CDR3 spans 14 amino acids. V dropped 7 bases and J dropped 2 bases, with 14 bases sitting between them. Germline V gives CDR1 SNHLY, CDR2 FYNNEI.

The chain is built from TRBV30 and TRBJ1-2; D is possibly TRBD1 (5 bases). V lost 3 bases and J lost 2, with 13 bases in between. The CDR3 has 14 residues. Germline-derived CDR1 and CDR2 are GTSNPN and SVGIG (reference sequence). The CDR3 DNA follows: TGTGCCTGGAGCACGGGGGGGGTGAACTATGGCTACACCTTC. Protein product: CAWSTGGVNYGYTF.

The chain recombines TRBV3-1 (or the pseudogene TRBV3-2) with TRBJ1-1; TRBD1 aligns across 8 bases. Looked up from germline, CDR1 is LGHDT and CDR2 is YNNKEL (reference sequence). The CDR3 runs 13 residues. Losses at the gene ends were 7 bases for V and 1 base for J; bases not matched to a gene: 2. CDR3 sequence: CASMGTGNTEAFF. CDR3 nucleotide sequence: TGTGCCAGCATGGGGACAGGGAACACTGAAGCTTTCTTT.

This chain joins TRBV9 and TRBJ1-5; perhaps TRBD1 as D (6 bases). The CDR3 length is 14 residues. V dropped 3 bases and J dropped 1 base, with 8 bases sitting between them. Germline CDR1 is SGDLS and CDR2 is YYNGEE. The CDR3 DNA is TGTGCCAGCAGCGCAAGGGGGAGCAATCAGCCCCAGCATTTT. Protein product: CASSARGSNQPQHF.

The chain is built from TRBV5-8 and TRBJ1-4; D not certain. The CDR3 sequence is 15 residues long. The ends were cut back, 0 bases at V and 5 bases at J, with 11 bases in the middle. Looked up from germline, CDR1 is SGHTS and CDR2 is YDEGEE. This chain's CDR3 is CASSLGFGLNEKLFF. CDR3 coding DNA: TGTGCCAGCAGCTTGGGTTTTGGGTTGAATGAAAAACTGTTTTTT.

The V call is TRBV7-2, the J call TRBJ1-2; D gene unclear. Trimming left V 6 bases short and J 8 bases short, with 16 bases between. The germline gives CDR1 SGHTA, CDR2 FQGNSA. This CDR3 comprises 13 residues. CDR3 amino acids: CASRSAGNPGYTF. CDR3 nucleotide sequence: TGTGCCAGCAGATCCGCGGGTAATCCGGGCTACACCTTC.

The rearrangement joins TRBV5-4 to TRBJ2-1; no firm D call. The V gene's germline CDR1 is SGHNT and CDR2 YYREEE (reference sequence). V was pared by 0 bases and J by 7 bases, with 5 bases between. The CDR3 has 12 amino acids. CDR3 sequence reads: CASSLEGNEQFF. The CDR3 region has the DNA TGTGCCAGCAGCTTGGAAGGGAATGAGCAGTTCTTC.

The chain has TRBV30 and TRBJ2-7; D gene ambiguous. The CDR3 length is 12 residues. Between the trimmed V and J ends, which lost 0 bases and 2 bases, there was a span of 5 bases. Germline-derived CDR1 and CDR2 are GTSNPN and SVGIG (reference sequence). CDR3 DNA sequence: TGTGCCTGGAGTGTTGGGCCCTACGAGCAGTACTTC. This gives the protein CAWSVGPYEQYF.